This TCR beta chain was sequenced for a study of Ad26.COV2.S vaccination and SARS-CoV-2 variants. Whole-study context: Ad26.COV2.S, an intramuscular injection, was given once or twice 56 days apart.

Stated treatment: 19 received Ad26.COV2.S at low or high dose, single or two shots; several received placebo; per-sample allocation not given. Sampling was done on day 63 after the first vaccine or placebo injection. CDR1 is LGHDT, CDR2 YNNKEL, per germline (reference sequence). V lost 0 bases to trimming and J lost 9 bases, with 9 bases between them. This CDR3 spans 13 amino acids. This table comes from immunoSEQ multiplex PCR, and its TCRdb copy is limited to in-frame clones, with some not included. The sample consists of hundreds of thousands of clones, around 90% of them appearing once. This clone was observed a single time. What it binds is unknown. Findings and limits, study-wide: Total responses of T cells may have been underestimated by the analyses of TCR breadth and depth. Vaccinated and placebo-treated recipients had similar non-spike TCR breadth.

The source of this sequence is a person aged 18-60 years who received the Ad26.COV2.S COVID-19 vaccine or a placebo. The material was peripheral blood, obtained in a trial of Ad26.COV2.S vaccine versus placebo. The chain recombines TRBV3-1 (or the pseudogene TRBV3-2) with TRBJ2-1; D not certain. The CDR3: CASSQDRVTEQFF. CDR3 nucleotides: TGTGCCAGCAGCCAAGATCGGGTCACTGAGCAGTTCTTC.